The present T cell receptor (beta chain) was sequenced within a study of PD-L1 blockade in urothelial cancer. Study as a whole: Bladder-origin urothelial cancer in males described twenty-five of the 29 patients. After treatment start, blood was analyzed at 3 weeks (second dose) and at 6 weeks.

What went into each PCR as a spike was synthetic TCR analog templates. Generated by immunoSEQ multiplex PCR, the TCRdb table keeps only in-frame clones and is missing some. The table shows 72,000 or so clones, with 86% occurring only once. Time point specified: pretreatment peripheral blood. Enrolled patients showed locally advanced or metastatic urothelial carcinoma. V dropped 5 bases and J dropped 4; count of bases not matched to a gene: 8. The CDR3 runs 15 residues. Germline values: CDR1 SGHTA, CDR2 FQGTGA. This receptor was identified in a man aged 55-75 years with urothelial cancer. Sample: PBMCs, taken around atezolizumab (anti-PD-L1) treatment. The chain uses TRBV7-3 and TRBJ2-5; 9 bases align to TRBD1. CDR3 in DNA: TGTGCCAGCAGCCCGGCCGGGACAGGGATAGAGACCCAGTACTTC. Its translation: CASSPAGTGIETQYF.